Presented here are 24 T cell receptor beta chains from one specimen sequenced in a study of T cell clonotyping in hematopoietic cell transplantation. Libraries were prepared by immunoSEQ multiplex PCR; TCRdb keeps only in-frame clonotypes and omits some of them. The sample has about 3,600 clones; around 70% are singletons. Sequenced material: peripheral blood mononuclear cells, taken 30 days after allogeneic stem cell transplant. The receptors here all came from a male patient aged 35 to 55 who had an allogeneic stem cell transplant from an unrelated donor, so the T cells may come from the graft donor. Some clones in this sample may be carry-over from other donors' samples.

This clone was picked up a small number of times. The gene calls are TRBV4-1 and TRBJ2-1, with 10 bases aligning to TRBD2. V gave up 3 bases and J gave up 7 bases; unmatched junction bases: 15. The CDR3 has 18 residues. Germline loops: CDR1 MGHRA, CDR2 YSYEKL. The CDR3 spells CASSQGGSGTSAGNEQFF. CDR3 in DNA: TGCGCCAGCAGCCAGGGGGGATCCGGGACTAGCGCTGGGAATGAGCAGTTCTTC.

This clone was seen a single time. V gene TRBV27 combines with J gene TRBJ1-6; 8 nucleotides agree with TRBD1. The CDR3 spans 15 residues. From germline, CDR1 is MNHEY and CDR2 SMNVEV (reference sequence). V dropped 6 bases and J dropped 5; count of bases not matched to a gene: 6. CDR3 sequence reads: CASRTTGGNNSPLHF. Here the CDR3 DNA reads TGTGCCAGCAGGACCACAGGGGGGAATAATTCACCCCTCCACTTT.

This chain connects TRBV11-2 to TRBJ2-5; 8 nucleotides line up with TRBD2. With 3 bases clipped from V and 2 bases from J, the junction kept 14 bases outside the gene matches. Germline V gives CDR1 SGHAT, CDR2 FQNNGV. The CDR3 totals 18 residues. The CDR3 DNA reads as TGTGCCAGCAGCTTGAGGCTGTTTGTAGCGGGGTCGCAAGAGACCCAGTACTTC. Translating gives CASSLRLFVAGSQETQYF.

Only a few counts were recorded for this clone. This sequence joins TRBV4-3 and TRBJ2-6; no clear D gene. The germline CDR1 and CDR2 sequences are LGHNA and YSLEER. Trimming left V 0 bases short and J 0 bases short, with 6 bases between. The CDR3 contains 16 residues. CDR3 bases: TGCGCCAGCAGCCAAGATCATAGCTCTGGGGCCAACGTCCTGACTTTC. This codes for CASSQDHSSGANVLTF.

CDR3 amino acids: CASSLGRGQLLYGYTF. DNA of the CDR3: TGTGCCAGCAGCTTAGGACGGGGACAGCTCCTCTATGGCTACACCTTC. The chain recombines TRBV11-2 with TRBJ1-2, with 7 bases that match TRBD1. CDR1 is SGHAT and CDR2 is FQNNGV in the germline V gene. This CDR3 has 16 residues. The V gene end was trimmed by 1 base and the J gene end by 4 bases; junction bases not matched to a gene: 9.

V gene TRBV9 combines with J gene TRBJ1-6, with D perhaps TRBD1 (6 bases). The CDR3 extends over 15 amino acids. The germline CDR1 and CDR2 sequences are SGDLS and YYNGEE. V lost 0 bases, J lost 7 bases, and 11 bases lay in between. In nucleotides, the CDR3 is TGTGCCAGCAGCGTAGGGACAGCAATGAATTCACCCCTCCACTTT. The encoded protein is CASSVGTAMNSPLHF.

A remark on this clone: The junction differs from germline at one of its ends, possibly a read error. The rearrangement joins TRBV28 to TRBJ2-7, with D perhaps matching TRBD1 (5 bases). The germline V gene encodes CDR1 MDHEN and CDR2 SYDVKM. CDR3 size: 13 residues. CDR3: CASSVQGTYVQYF. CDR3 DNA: TGTGCCAGCAGCGTCCAGGGAACCTACGTGCAGTACTTC.

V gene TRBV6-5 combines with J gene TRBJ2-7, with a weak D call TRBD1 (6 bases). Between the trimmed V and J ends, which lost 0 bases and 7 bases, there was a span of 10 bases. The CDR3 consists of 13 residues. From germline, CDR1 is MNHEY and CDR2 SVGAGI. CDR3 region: CASSYSTGHEQYF. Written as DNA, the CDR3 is TGTGCCAGCAGTTACTCGACGGGACATGAGCAGTACTTC.

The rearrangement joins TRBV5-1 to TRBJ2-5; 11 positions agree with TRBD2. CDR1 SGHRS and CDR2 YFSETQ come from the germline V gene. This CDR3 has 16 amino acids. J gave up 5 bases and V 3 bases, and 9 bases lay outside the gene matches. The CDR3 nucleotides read TGCGCCAGCAGCTCGCTGACTAGCGGGGTAGCTGAGACCCAGTACTTC. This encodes CASSSLTSGVAETQYF.

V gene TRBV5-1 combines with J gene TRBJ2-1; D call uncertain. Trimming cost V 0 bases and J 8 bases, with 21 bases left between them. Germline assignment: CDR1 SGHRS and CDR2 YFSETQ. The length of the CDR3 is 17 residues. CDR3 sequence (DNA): TGCGCCAGCAGCTTGGCCGGTGGCGGCACCGCTACATATGAGCAGTTCTTC. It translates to CASSLAGGGTATYEQFF.

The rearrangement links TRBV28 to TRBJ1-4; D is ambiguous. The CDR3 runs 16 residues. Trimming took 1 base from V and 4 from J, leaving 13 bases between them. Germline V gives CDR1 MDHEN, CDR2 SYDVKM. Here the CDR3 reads CASSLLTARFNEKLFF. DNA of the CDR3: TGTGCCAGCAGTTTATTGACGGCGCGCTTTAATGAAAAACTGTTTTTT.

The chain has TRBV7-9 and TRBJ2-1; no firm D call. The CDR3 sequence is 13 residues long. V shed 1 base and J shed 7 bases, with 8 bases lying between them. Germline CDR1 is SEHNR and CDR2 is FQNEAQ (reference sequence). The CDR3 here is CASSLGALNEQFF. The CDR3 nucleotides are TGTGCCAGCAGCTTAGGAGCACTGAATGAGCAGTTCTTC.

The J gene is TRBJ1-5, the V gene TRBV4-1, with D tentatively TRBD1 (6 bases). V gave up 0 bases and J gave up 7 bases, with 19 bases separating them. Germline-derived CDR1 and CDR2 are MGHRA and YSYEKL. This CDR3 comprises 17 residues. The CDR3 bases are TGCGCCAGCAGCCAAGATTGGAATTCGGGGGCAGGACAGCCCCAGCATTTT. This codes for CASSQDWNSGAGQPQHF.

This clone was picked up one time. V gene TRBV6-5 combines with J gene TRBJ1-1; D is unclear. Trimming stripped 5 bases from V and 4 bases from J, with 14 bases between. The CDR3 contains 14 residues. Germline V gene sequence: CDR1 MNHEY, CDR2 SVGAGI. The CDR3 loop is CASSPAPGITEAFF. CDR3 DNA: TGTGCCAGCAGTCCCGCCCCGGGGATCACTGAAGCTTTCTTT.

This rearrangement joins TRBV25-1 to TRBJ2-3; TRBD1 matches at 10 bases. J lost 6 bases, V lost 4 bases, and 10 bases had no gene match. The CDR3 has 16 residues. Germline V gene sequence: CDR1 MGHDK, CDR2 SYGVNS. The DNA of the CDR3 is TGTGCCAGCAGTGCCCTTACGGGACAGGGGATGGATACGCAGTATTTT. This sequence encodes CASSALTGQGMDTQYF.

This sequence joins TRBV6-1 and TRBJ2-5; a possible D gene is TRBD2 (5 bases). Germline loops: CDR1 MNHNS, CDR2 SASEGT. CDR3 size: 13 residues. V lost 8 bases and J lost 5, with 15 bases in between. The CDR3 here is CASSYGVAETQYF. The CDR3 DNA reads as TGTGCCAGCTCCTACGGGGTAGCGGAGACCCAGTACTTC.

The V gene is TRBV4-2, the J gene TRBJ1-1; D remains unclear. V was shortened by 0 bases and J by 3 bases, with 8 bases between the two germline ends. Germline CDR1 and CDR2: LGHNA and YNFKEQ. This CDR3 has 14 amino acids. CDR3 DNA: TGTGCCAGCAGCCAAGACCCAGGTCACACTGAAGCTTTCTTT. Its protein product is CASSQDPGHTEAFF.

The DNA for the CDR3 is TGTGCCACCAGCAGAGAAGGCAGTCCCAATCAGCCCCAGCATTTT. As protein: CATSREGSPNQPQHF. The chain links TRBV15 to TRBJ1-5, with D hard to call. CDR1 and CDR2 from the germline V gene are LNHNV and YYDKDF (reference sequence). The V and J ends lost 0 bases and 3 bases respectively, with 9 bases between them. CDR3 size: 15 residues.

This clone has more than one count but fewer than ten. As DNA, the CDR3 is TGTGCCAGCAGCCCGAGGACAGTAACTAATGAAAAACTGTTTTTT. It translates to CASSPRTVTNEKLFF. This chain connects TRBV7-9 to TRBJ1-4, with D possibly matching TRBD1 (6 bases). CDR3 length equals 15 residues. Deletions cut 5 bases from V and 1 base from J, with 11 bases between. Germline assignment: CDR1 SEHNR and CDR2 FQNEAQ (reference sequence).

As DNA, the CDR3 is TGCGCCAGCAGCAATCCCGGGACAGGGAACACCGGGGAGCTGTTTTTT. It translates to CASSNPGTGNTGELFF. This chain links TRBV4-3 with TRBJ2-2; 8 bases map to TRBD1. The CDR3 covers 16 residues. Germline assignment: CDR1 LGHNA and CDR2 YSLEER. V dropped 5 bases and J dropped 1; count of bases not matched to a gene: 6.

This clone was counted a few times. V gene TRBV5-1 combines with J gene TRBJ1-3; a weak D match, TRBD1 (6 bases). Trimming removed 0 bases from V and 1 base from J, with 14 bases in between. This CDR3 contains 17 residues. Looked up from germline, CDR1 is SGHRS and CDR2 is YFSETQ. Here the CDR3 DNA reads TGCGCCAGCAGCTTGGAAGGTGGGGGCGCATCTGGAAACACCATATATTTT. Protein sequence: CASSLEGGGASGNTIYF.

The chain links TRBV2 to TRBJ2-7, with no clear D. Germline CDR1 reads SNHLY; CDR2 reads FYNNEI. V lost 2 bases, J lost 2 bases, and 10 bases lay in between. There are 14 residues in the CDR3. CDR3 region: CASSEWWAPYEQYF. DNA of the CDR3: TGTGCCAGCAGTGAATGGTGGGCCCCCTACGAGCAGTACTTC.

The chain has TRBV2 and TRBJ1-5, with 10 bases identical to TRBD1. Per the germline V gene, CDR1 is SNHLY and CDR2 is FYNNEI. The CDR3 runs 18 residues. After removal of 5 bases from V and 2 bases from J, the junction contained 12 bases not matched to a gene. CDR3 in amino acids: CASSSGTGVDFGNQPQHF. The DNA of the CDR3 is TGTGCCAGCAGTTCCGGGACAGGGGTAGACTTTGGCAATCAGCCCCAGCATTTT.

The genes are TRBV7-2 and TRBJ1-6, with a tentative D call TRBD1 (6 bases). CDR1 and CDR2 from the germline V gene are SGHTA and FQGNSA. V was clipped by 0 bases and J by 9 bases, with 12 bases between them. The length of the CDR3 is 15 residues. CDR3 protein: CASSLATGEPSPLHF. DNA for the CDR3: TGTGCCAGCAGCTTAGCGACAGGCGAACCTTCACCCCTCCACTTT. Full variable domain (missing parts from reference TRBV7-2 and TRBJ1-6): GAGVSQSPSNKVTEKGKDVELRCDPISGHTALYWYRQSLGQGLEFLIYFQGNSAPDKSGLPSDRFSAERTGGSVSTLTIQRTQQEDSAVYLCASSLATGEPSPLHFGNGTRLTVT.